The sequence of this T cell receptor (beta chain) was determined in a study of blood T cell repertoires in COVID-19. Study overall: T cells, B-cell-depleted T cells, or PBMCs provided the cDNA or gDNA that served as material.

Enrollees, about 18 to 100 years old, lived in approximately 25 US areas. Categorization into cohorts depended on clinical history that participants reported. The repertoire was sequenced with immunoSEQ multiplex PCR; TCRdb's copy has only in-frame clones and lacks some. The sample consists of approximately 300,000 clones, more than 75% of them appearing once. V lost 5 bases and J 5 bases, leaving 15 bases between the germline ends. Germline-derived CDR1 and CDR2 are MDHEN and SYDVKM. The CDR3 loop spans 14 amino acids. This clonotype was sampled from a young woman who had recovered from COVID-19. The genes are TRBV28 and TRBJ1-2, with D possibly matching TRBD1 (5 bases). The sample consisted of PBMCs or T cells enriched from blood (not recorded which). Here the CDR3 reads CASSRDSVEYGYTF. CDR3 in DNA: TGTGCCAGCAGTCGCGACAGCGTTGAGTATGGCTACACCTTC.